These T cell receptor beta chains were read from a single sample in a study of shared clonotypes between healthy human individuals. Produced via immunoSEQ multiplex PCR; TCRdb's table is partial and in-frame only. The sample records roughly 2,500,000 clones, over 85% being singletons. Material: naive CD4+ T cells from PBMCs. The source is a man in his late teens or twenties in good health. Some clones in this sample may be carry-over from other donors' samples. CDR3s include the opening cysteine and the closing phenylalanine or tryptophan. The D gene is left open where the match is weak. Clone size is given for some rows only: seen once, a few or many times, or a class if the clone is expanded.

j_gene	v_gene	abundance	d_gene	CDR3nt	CDR3aa
TRBJ1-4	TRBV28	-	-	TGTGCCAGCAGTTTAACTGCGCCAACTAATGAAAAACTGTTTTTT	CASSLTAPTNEKLFF
TRBJ2-7	TRBV5-6	-	-	TGTGCCAGCAGCTTGGACGCCTCCTACGAGCAGTACTTC	CASSLDASYEQYF
TRBJ2-5	TRBV30	-	-	TGTGCCTGGAGCGGGGACGGGGAGACCCAGTACTTC	CAWSGDGETQYF
TRBJ1-2	TRBV15	-	TRBD1	TGTGCCACCAGCAGAGGACAGGGCAGGTATGGCTACACCTTC	CATSRGQGRYGYTF
TRBJ1-1	TRBV7-9	-	-	TGTGCCAGCAGCTTAGAGGGCACCGACTTT	CASSLEGTDF
TRBJ1-3	TRBV7-2	-	-	TGTGCCAGCAGCTTTCCCGGGACTTTAGGAAACACCATATATTTT	CASSFPGTLGNTIYF
TRBJ2-7	TRBV15	once	-	TGTGCCACCAGCAGAGATTCCGGAACAAAGAACTTC	CATSRDSGTKNF
TRBJ1-2	TRBV28	-	-	TGTGCCAGCAGTTTCAGGGCCAACTATGGCTACACCTTC	CASSFRANYGYTF
TRBJ2-5	TRBV7-9	-	TRBD2	TGTGCCAGCAAGAAGCTAGCGGGACAGGAGACCCAGTACTTC	CASKKLAGQETQYF
TRBJ2-7	TRBV5-4	few	TRBD2	TGTGCCAGCAGCTCGAGCGGGAGCTCCTACGAGCAGTACTTC	CASSSSGSSYEQYF
TRBJ1-5	TRBV28	-	TRBD1	TGTGCCAGCAGCCCCGGGACAGGCACTTATCAGCCCCAGCATTTT	CASSPGTGTYQPQHF
TRBJ2-7	TRBV30	once	-	TGTGCCTGGAGGGGGACGGTAACCTACGAGCAGTACTTC	CAWRGTVTYEQYF
TRBJ2-7	TRBV14	-	-	TGTGCCAGCAGCCAAGTGGGGTATGAGCAGTACTTC	CASSQVGYEQYF
TRBJ2-7	TRBV28	-	TRBD1	TGTGCCAGCAGGAAGGGGACAGGTTGGTCCTACGAGCAGTACTTC	CASRKGTGWSYEQYF
TRBJ2-1	TRBV27	-	TRBD2	TGTGCCAGCAGTCCGTACGGACTAGCGGGCTCTCCAACTGAGCAGTTCTTC	CASSPYGLAGSPTEQFF
TRBJ1-1	TRBV28	-	-	TGTGCCAGCAGTCTCCCCTTCGGGATGTCTTTT	CASSLPFGMSF
TRBJ2-1	TRBV9	-	-	TGTGCCAGCAGCCCGTCGGCGGGGAGATACAATGAGCAGTTCTTC	CASSPSAGRYNEQFF
TRBJ1-1	TRBV7-2	-	-	TGTGCCAGCAGCTTAGAGGGGCGAGCTTTCTTT	CASSLEGRAFF
TRBJ1-3	TRBV30	-	-	TGTGCCTGGAGTGTTCAGTCGAACACCATATATTTT	CAWSVQSNTIYF
TRBJ1-2	TRBV6-5	-	TRBD1	TGTGCCAGCAGTTACTCGGACAGGGGGAACTATGGCTACACCTTC	CASSYSDRGNYGYTF
TRBJ2-3	TRBV5-1	-	-	TGCGCCAGCAGCTCCTGGAGCGGGCCGAGCACAGATACGCAGTATTTT	CASSSWSGPSTDTQYF
TRBJ2-1	TRBV6-6	-	TRBD2	TGTGCCAGCAGCCCCAGCGGGAACTTCAATGAGCAGTTCTTC	CASSPSGNFNEQFF
TRBJ1-2	TRBV7-8	once	-	TGTGCCAGCAGCTTAAGTGGGGGTTATGGCTACACCTTC	CASSLSGGYGYTF
TRBJ2-5	TRBV18	-	-	TGTGCCAGCTCACCAGGGCAGGGTGAGACCCAGTACTTC	CASSPGQGETQYF
TRBJ2-7	TRBV6-5	-	-	TGTGCCTCAAGGACATTAGGGGGTTACGAGCAGTACTTC	CASRTLGGYEQYF
TRBJ2-2	TRBV7-3	-	TRBD2	TGTGCCAGCAGCCCAGCGGCGGGAGTCCCCGGGGAGCTGTTTTTT	CASSPAAGVPGELFF